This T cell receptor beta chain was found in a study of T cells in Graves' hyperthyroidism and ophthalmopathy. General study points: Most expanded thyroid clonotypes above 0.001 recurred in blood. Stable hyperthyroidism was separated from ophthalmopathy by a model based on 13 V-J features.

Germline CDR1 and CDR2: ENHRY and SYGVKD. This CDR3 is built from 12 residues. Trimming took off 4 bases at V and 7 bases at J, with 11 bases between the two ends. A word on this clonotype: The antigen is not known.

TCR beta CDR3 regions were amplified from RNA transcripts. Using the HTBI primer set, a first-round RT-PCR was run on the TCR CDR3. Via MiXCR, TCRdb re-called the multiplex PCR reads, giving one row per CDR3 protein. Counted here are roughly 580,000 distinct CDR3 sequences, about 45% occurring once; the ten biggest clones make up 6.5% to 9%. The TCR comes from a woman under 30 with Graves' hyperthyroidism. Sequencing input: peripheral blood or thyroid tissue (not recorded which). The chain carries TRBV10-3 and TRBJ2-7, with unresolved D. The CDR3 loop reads CAISVEGMEQYF. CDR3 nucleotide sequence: TGTGCCATCAGTGTGGAAGGGATGGAGCAGTACTTC.